What follows are 24 T cell receptor beta chains derived from one specimen sequenced in a study of T cells after yellow fever vaccination. TCRdb re-called the 5' RACE reads with MiXCR, one entry per CDR3 protein. The sample includes roughly 4,800 distinct CDR3 sequences, 6% to 8% of them seen just once. Sequences were derived from PBMCs, either bulk or a sorted T-cell subset (CD4+, CD8+, memory, or dextramer-sorted; not recorded which), sampled 15 days after the yellow fever booster vaccination. Receptor source: a man aged 30-40 years who received the YFV17D yellow fever vaccine.

This clonotype is medium-sized by share. This chain uses TRBV12-3 or TRBV12-4 with TRBJ2-1; maybe TRBD1 (6 bases). V dropped 4 bases and J dropped 7 bases, with 11 bases sitting between them. The CDR3 consists of 13 residues. The CDR3 nucleotides read TGTGCCAGCAGTTCGGACAGTCCGAATGAGCAGTTCTTC. Translation: CASSSDSPNEQFF.

This clonotype rates as medium-sized. The V and J genes are TRBV2 and TRBJ1-6; maybe TRBD1 (5 bases). This CDR3 contains 13 residues. V was shortened by 5 bases and J by 10 bases, with 12 bases between the two germline ends. Germline loops: CDR1 SNHLY, CDR2 FYNNEI. The CDR3 loop is CASSPRGGSPLHF. The CDR3 bases are TGTGCCAGCAGTCCCCGGGGCGGGTCACCCCTCCACTTT.

The rearrangement uses TRBV7-2 and TRBJ2-3; maybe TRBD2 (6 bases). Looked up from germline, CDR1 is SGHTA and CDR2 is FQGNSA. The CDR3 spans 14 residues. Trimming left V 2 bases short and J 4 bases short, with 10 bases between. CDR3 DNA: TGTGCCAGCAGCTTATGGAGGGGCGCAGATACGCAGTATTTT. Amino acid sequence: CASSLWRGADTQYF.

Relative to its sample, this clonotype is medium-sized. J is TRBJ2-5 and V is TRBV2, with 8 bases identical to TRBD1. Trimming cost V 7 bases and J 2 bases; bases outside gene matches: 6. In germline, CDR1 is SNHLY, CDR2 FYNNEI. CDR3 size: 14 residues. The CDR3 nucleotides are TGTGCCAGCACCAGACAGGGGCGGCAAGAGACCCAGTACTTC. Translating it yields CASTRQGRQETQYF.

This clonotype is medium-sized (0.01 to 0.1%). This chain connects TRBV3-1 to TRBJ1-2; D is unresolved. Germline V gene lookup returns CDR1 LGHDT and CDR2 YNNKEL (reference sequence). V was pared by 1 base and J by 10 bases, with 10 bases between. This CDR3 region has 12 residues. The CDR3 region has the DNA TGTGCCAGCAGCCAAGGGCAGGCTGACTACACCTTC. Protein sequence: CASSQGQADYTF.

Judged by abundance, this clonotype is medium-sized. This chain joins TRBV4-1 and TRBJ1-1, with 7 bases that match TRBD1. The CDR3 extends over 16 amino acids. J lost 4 bases, V lost 1 base, and 9 bases had no gene match. The V gene's germline CDR1 is MGHRA and CDR2 YSYEKL. DNA for the CDR3: TGCGCCAGCAGCCAAGGACAGGGTGGTTTGAGCACTGAAGCTTTCTTT. It codes for CASSQGQGGLSTEAFF.

By sample fraction, this clonotype is medium-sized. The CDR3 loop is CASSYSGTSGVRRYEQYF. The DNA of the CDR3 is TGTGCCAGCAGTTACTCAGGGACTAGCGGGGTCAGGCGGTACGAGCAGTACTTC. This chain connects TRBV6-5 to TRBJ2-7, with TRBD2 matching over 13 bases. Trimming cost V 0 bases and J 4 bases; bases outside gene matches: 9. Germline V gives CDR1 MNHEY, CDR2 SVGAGI. This CDR3 comprises 18 residues.

This clonotype is medium-sized (0.01 to 0.1%) by share. The V and J genes are TRBV12-3 or TRBV12-4 and TRBJ1-5; D possibly corresponds to TRBD1 (5 bases). The ends were cut back, 6 bases at V and 6 bases at J, with 15 bases in the middle. The CDR3 has 14 residues. The CDR3 coding sequence is TGTGCCAGCAGCCGAGGGGCGGTCATTCAGCCCCAGCATTTT. Its translation is CASSRGAVIQPQHF.

The sample holds a few counts of this clonotype. The V call is TRBV20-1, the J call TRBJ2-1, with D hard to call. The CDR3 sequence is 14 residues long. Germline assignment: CDR1 DFQATT and CDR2 SNEGSKA (reference sequence). The V and J ends lost 2 bases and 3 bases respectively, with 11 bases between them. This CDR3 reads CSARLGSVYNEQFF. CDR3 bases: TGCAGTGCTAGATTAGGGTCGGTCTACAATGAGCAGTTCTTC.

This clonotype was detected many times. The chain is built from TRBV5-6 and TRBJ1-2; possible D gene TRBD1, 5 bases. This CDR3 spans 15 amino acids. CDR1 is SGHDT, CDR2 YYEEEE, per germline. Trimming stripped 4 bases from V and 4 bases from J, with 17 bases between. CDR3: CASSGPPRGPYGYTF. Here the CDR3 DNA reads TGTGCCAGCAGCGGACCTCCGAGGGGCCCCTATGGCTACACCTTC.

By sample share, this clonotype is medium-sized. This chain links TRBV2 with TRBJ2-3; TRBD2 aligns across 13 bases. Germline values: CDR1 SNHLY, CDR2 FYNNEI. The junction had 4 bases not matched to a gene; V was cut back by 7 bases and J by 6 bases. The CDR3 extends over 14 amino acids. CDR3 region: CASIRTSGSDTQYF. CDR3 in DNA: TGTGCCAGCATCAGGACTAGCGGGAGCGATACGCAGTATTTT.

This clonotype was seen a few times. The CDR3 is CASSFPEVPSPLHF. Here the CDR3 DNA reads TGTGCCAGCAGCTTCCCCGAGGTCCCTTCACCCCTCCACTTT. The chain links TRBV7-2 to TRBJ1-6; D is uncertain. There are 14 residues in the CDR3. Germline CDR1 reads SGHTA; CDR2 reads FQGNSA. The V and J ends lost 3 bases and 9 bases respectively, with 12 bases between them.

By share, this clonotype counts as medium-sized. The chain recombines TRBV13 with TRBJ2-1; TRBD2 agrees at 7 bases. Trimming took 5 bases from V and 9 from J; bases not matched to a gene: 10. The CDR3 runs to 14 residues. From germline, CDR1 is PRHDT and CDR2 FYEKMQ (reference sequence). The CDR3 protein is CASSLWREMGEQFF. The CDR3 DNA sequence: TGTGCCAGCAGCCTCTGGCGGGAGATGGGTGAGCAGTTCTTC.

By share of the sample, this clonotype is medium-sized. The rearrangement joins TRBV5-1 to TRBJ2-6, with D tentatively TRBD1 (5 bases). CDR1 and CDR2 (germline): SGHRS, YFSETQ. CDR3 size: 16 residues. Trimming stripped 7 bases from V and 0 bases from J, with 14 bases between. CDR3 sequence: CASADDSFSGANVLTF. The CDR3 DNA is TGCGCCAGCGCCGACGACAGCTTCTCTGGGGCCAACGTCCTGACTTTC.

This clonotype qualifies as medium-sized (0.01 to 0.1%). The chain joins TRBV24-1 to TRBJ1-1; D unclear. The CDR3 has 13 residues. Trimming took 4 bases from V and 1 from J, leaving 6 bases between them. Germline V CDR1 and CDR2: KGHDR, SFDVKD. DNA of the CDR3: TGTGCCACCAGTGACGTTGGGAACACTGAAGCTTTCTTT. Translated: CATSDVGNTEAFF.

By share, this clonotype counts as medium-sized. The rearrangement joins TRBV29-1 to TRBJ2-7, with no clear D. Trimming stripped 3 bases from V and 1 base from J, with 10 bases between. This CDR3 is 13 amino acids long. CDR1 and CDR2 from the germline V gene are SQVTM and ANQGSEA. In DNA, the CDR3 is TGCAGCGTTGAGAGCGACATATCCTACGAGCAGTACTTC. This codes for CSVESDISYEQYF.

This clonotype is labeled as medium-sized. The chain combines TRBV6-5 with TRBJ2-1; 15 bases line up with TRBD2. The CDR3 sequence is 16 residues long. The V gene's germline CDR1 is MNHEY and CDR2 SVGAGI. Unmatched junction bases numbered 4, after V lost 6 bases and J lost 4 bases. The CDR3 DNA is TGTGCCAGCAGGGGACTAGCGGGAGGAGAATACAATGAGCAGTTCTTC. Protein sequence: CASRGLAGGEYNEQFF.

This clonotype is termed medium-sized. In nucleotides, the CDR3 is TGTGCCACGAGTGCCACAGCTTATAGCAATCAGCCCCAGCATTTT. Translation: CATSATAYSNQPQHF. The chain has TRBV15 and TRBJ1-5; D is unclear. The CDR3 is 15 amino acids. Trimming stripped 9 bases from V and 0 bases from J, with 15 bases between. Germline V lookup: CDR1 LNHNV, CDR2 YYDKDF (reference sequence).

By sample share, this clonotype is medium-sized. The V call is TRBV5-6, the J call TRBJ1-5; 7 bases fit TRBD1. CDR1 and CDR2 from the germline V gene are SGHDT and YYEEEE. The ends lost 4 bases at V and 1 base at J; junction bases unmatched: 2. The CDR3 covers 14 residues. CDR3 DNA: TGTGCCAGCAGCCAGGGACAGAGCAATCAGCCCCAGCATTTT. It specifies CASSQGQSNQPQHF.

This clonotype is medium-sized (0.01 to 0.1%) in the sample. The rearrangement uses TRBV29-1 and TRBJ2-1, with 10 bases lining up with TRBD2. V shed 1 base and J 7 bases; nucleotides not matched to a gene: 4. The CDR3 is 14 amino acids. CDR1 and CDR2 from the germline V gene are SQVTM and ANQGSEA. For the CDR3, the DNA is TGCAGCGTTGAAGTACTAGCGGGAAGGAATGAGCAGTTCTTC. This encodes CSVEVLAGRNEQFF.

Comments on this clonotype: Given a much more abundant clone one base away, this may be a read error. The chain uses TRBV4-3 and TRBJ1-1, with D maybe TRBD1 (6 bases). Germline V gene data show CDR1 as LGHNA and CDR2 as YSLEER. The CDR3 length is 12 residues. This CDR3 reads CASNQDRLGAFF. CDR3 nucleotide sequence: TGCGCCAGCAACCAAGACAGGTTGGGGGCTTTCTTT.

In this sample, this clonotype turned up many times. The chain joins TRBV7-3 to TRBJ1-1; perhaps TRBD1 as D (5 bases). The CDR3 consists of 14 residues. Germline CDR1 is SGHTA and CDR2 is FQGTGA. Trimming left V 6 bases short and J 7 bases short, with 18 bases between. The CDR3, as DNA: TGTGCCAGCAGACAAGACAGCCGAACAGTTGAAGCTTTCTTT. Its protein product is CASRQDSRTVEAFF.

By its share, this clonotype is medium-sized. The J gene is TRBJ1-2, the V gene TRBV3-1, with D possibly TRBD1 on 5 matching bases. CDR3 length: 16 residues. CDR1 is LGHDT and CDR2 is YNNKEL in the germline V gene (reference sequence). The ends were cut back, 1 base at V and 6 bases at J, with 18 bases in the middle. CDR3: CASSQGLAGSDHGYTF. The DNA for the CDR3 is TGTGCCAGCAGCCAAGGGTTGGCAGGGTCGGATCATGGCTACACCTTC. The full variable domain, rest sourced from reference TRBV3-1 and TRBJ1-2, is DTAVSQTPKYLVTQMGNDKSIKCEQNLGHDTMYWYKQDSKKFLKIMFSYNNKELIINETVPNRFSPKSPDKAHLNLHINSLELGDSAVYFCASSQGLAGSDHGYTFGSGTRLTVV.

In its sample, this clonotype is medium-sized (0.01 to 0.1%). The CDR3: CASSPESYEQYF. The CDR3 DNA reads as TGTGCCAGCTCACCAGAATCCTACGAGCAGTACTTC. The V call is TRBV18, the J call TRBJ2-7; D gene uncertain. With 2 bases removed from V and 1 base from J, the gap between germline ends came to 3 bases. The germline CDR1 and CDR2 sequences are KGHSH and LQKENI. This CDR3 is built from 12 residues.